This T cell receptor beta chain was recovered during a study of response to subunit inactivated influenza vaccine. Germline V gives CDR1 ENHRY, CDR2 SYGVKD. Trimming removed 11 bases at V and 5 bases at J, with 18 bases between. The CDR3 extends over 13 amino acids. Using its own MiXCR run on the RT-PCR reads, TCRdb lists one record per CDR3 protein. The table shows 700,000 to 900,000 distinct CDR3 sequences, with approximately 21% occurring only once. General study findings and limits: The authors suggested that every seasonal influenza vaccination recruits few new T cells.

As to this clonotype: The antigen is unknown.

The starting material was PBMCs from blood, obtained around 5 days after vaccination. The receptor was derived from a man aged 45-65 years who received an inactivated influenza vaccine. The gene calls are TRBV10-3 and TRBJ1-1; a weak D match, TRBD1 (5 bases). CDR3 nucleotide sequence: TGTGCCGGCGGGAAGGGGTCGGGGACTGAAGCTTTCTTT. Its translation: CAGGKGSGTEAFF.